This entry lists 22 T cell receptor beta chains sequenced from one sample in a study of blood T cell repertoires in COVID-19. Assay: immunoSEQ multiplex PCR; the TCRdb copy retains only in-frame clones and omits some. The table shows about 69,000 clones, with roughly 85% occurring only once. The sequenced sample was peripheral blood. The receptors originated from a man aged 80 or over with acute or convalescent COVID-19.

J is TRBJ2-7 and V is TRBV6-2 or TRBV6-3; unclear D gene. V was clipped by 2 bases and J by 2 bases, with 7 bases between them. CDR1 and CDR2 (germline): MNHEY, SVGEGT. The CDR3 contains 13 residues. This CDR3 reads CASSYQLPYEQYF. The CDR3 DNA sequence: TGTGCCAGCAGTTACCAGTTACCCTACGAGCAGTACTTC.

CDR3 nucleotide sequence: TGTGCCAGCAGCCCCCGGGGGGCTGCGGTTCGGGGGACCACTGAAGCTTTCTTT. Protein: CASSPRGAAVRGTTEAFF. The chain employs TRBV6-2 or TRBV6-3 and TRBJ1-1, with a possible D match to TRBD1 (6 bases). V was cut by 6 bases and J by 4 bases, with 27 bases left in between. Germline V gene sequence: CDR1 MNHEY, CDR2 SVGEGT. CDR3 size: 18 residues.

V usage is TRBV3-1 (or the pseudogene TRBV3-2) and J usage is TRBJ2-5; TRBD1 agrees at 7 bases. CDR1 LGHDT and CDR2 YNNKEL come from the germline V gene (reference sequence). Germline trimming cut 5 bases from V and 6 bases from J; bases unmatched to any gene: 6. The CDR3 runs 13 residues. This CDR3 is CASSLQGRQTQYF. For the CDR3, the DNA is TGTGCCAGCAGCTTACAGGGGCGGCAGACCCAGTACTTC.

The chain links TRBV6-2 or TRBV6-3 to TRBJ1-2; D is unclear. V shed 2 bases and J shed 0 bases, with 10 bases lying between them. There are 15 residues in the CDR3. Germline V CDR1 and CDR2: MNHEY, SVGEGT. CDR3 protein: CASSYVQPTNYGYTF. The CDR3 region has the DNA TGTGCCAGCAGTTACGTACAGCCAACTAACTATGGCTACACCTTC.

CDR3 DNA: TGTGCCACCAGGGCCGGCTCCTCAGGGGGTGAGCAGTTCTTC. It translates to CATRAGSSGGEQFF. This rearrangement joins TRBV24-1 to TRBJ2-1, with 7 bases fitting TRBD1. The ends lost 7 bases at V and 9 bases at J; junction bases unmatched: 11. CDR3 size: 14 residues. The germline gives CDR1 KGHDR, CDR2 SFDVKD.

This clone was seen more than once but under ten times. The chain has TRBV3-1 (or the pseudogene TRBV3-2) and TRBJ2-7; a possible D gene is TRBD2 (6 bases). This CDR3 has 15 amino acids. Between the trimmed V and J ends, which lost 5 bases and 4 bases, there was a span of 18 bases. Germline CDR1 LGHDT, CDR2 YNNKEL (reference sequence). The CDR3 bases are TGTGCCAGCAGCTTCCGGGACGGAGGGTATTACGAGCAGTACTTC. It specifies CASSFRDGGYYEQYF.

The rearrangement joins TRBV5-1 to TRBJ1-1; weak D call: TRBD1 (5 bases). CDR3 size: 16 residues. With 4 bases removed from V and 1 base from J, the gap between germline ends came to 17 bases. Germline values: CDR1 SGHRS, CDR2 YFSETQ. The CDR3 loop reads CASSTKGRGGNTEAFF. In DNA form, the CDR3 reads TGCGCCAGCAGCACCAAGGGGAGGGGTGGGAACACTGAAGCTTTCTTT. Together with reference TRBV5-1 and TRBJ1-1, the CDR3 gives the full variable domain: KAGVTQTPRYLIKTRGQQVTLSCSPISGHRSVSWYQQTPGQGLQFLFEYFSETQRNKGNFPGRFSGRQFSNSRSEMNVSTLELGDSALYLCASSTKGRGGNTEAFFGQGTRLTVV.

The chain is built from TRBV3-1 (or the pseudogene TRBV3-2) and TRBJ2-1; possibly TRBD2 for D (5 bases). The ends were cut back, 1 base at V and 4 bases at J, with 11 bases in the middle. Germline V CDR1 and CDR2: LGHDT, YNNKEL (reference sequence). The CDR3 consists of 15 residues. CDR3 amino acids: CASSQAVGVYNEQFF. The CDR3 DNA is TGTGCCAGCAGCCAAGCTGTCGGGGTTTACAATGAGCAGTTCTTC.

J is TRBJ2-1 and V is TRBV24-1; the D gene is possibly TRBD2 (6 bases). CDR1 and CDR2 (germline): KGHDR, SFDVKD. The CDR3 sequence is 14 residues long. V shed 4 bases and J shed 3 bases, with 9 bases lying between them. CDR3 coding DNA: TGTGCCACCAGTGAGAGGACTAACTACAATGAGCAGTTCTTC. It specifies CATSERTNYNEQFF.

The V and J genes are TRBV5-6 and TRBJ1-4, with D uncertain. With 0 bases removed from V and 1 base from J, the gap between germline ends came to 4 bases. The CDR3 is 14 amino acids. Germline V gene lookup returns CDR1 SGHDT and CDR2 YYEEEE. The CDR3: CASSLGRTNEKLFF. The CDR3 region has the DNA TGTGCCAGCAGCTTGGGCAGAACTAATGAAAAACTGTTTTTT.

The V and J genes are TRBV27 and TRBJ2-3; 10 nucleotides match TRBD1. This CDR3 is 16 amino acids long. From germline, CDR1 is MNHEY and CDR2 SMNVEV (reference sequence). V lost 5 bases, J lost 4 bases, and 9 bases stayed unmatched. CDR3 DNA sequence: TGTGCCAGCAGTCCCCTCCGGGACAGGGGAGCAGATACGCAGTATTTT. Translation gives CASSPLRDRGADTQYF.

In its sample, this clone was seen once. J is TRBJ2-1 and V is TRBV29-1, with no clear D. Germline CDR1 SQVTM, CDR2 ANQGSEA. Trimming left V 3 bases short and J 6 bases short, with 6 bases between. The CDR3 is 11 residues long. CDR3 region: CSVDPGNEQFF. The CDR3 coding sequence is TGCAGCGTTGATCCCGGCAATGAGCAGTTCTTC.

The chain uses TRBV6-5 and TRBJ1-2, with 8 bases that match TRBD1. The CDR3 is 15 residues long. The germline CDR1 and CDR2 sequences are MNHEY and SVGAGI. Unmatched junction bases numbered 10, after V lost 6 bases and J lost 4 bases. The CDR3 DNA follows: TGTGCCAGCAGAGTCTCCGTGACAGGGGCCTATGGCTACACCTTC. This translates into CASRVSVTGAYGYTF.

V is TRBV19 and J is TRBJ2-5; 9 bases fit TRBD2. Looked up from germline, CDR1 is LNHDA and CDR2 is SQIVND (reference sequence). The CDR3 spans 15 residues. After removal of 5 bases from V and 5 bases from J, the junction contained 9 bases not matched to a gene. This CDR3 is CASSSIAGEWETQYF. The CDR3 region has the DNA TGTGCCAGTAGTTCCATAGCGGGAGAGTGGGAGACCCAGTACTTC.

The chain links TRBV28 to TRBJ2-1; TRBD2 might be the D (6 bases). V lost 4 bases, J lost 7 bases, and 17 bases lay in between. The CDR3 sequence is 15 residues long. CDR1 is MDHEN, CDR2 SYDVKM, per germline. The CDR3 DNA follows: TGTGCCAGCAGTTCCCCGGGACTGGGCCTGAATGAGCAGTTCTTC. As protein: CASSSPGLGLNEQFF.

V and J are TRBV6-5 and TRBJ1-5; D may be TRBD1 (5 bases). Trimming stripped 6 bases from V and 7 bases from J, with 13 bases between. The CDR3 totals 13 residues. Germline V CDR1 and CDR2: MNHEY, SVGAGI. CDR3 amino acids: CASSLEQDQPQHF. DNA for the CDR3: TGTGCCAGCAGCCTCGAACAGGACCAGCCCCAGCATTTT.

The V call is TRBV5-1, the J call TRBJ2-1; a weak D match, TRBD1 (5 bases). This CDR3 comprises 13 residues. Germline CDR1 reads SGHRS; CDR2 reads YFSETQ. V was shortened by 1 base and J by 8 bases, with 10 bases between the two germline ends. CDR3 in amino acids: CASSLTGTDEQFF. Written as DNA, the CDR3 is TGCGCCAGCAGCTTGACAGGTACGGATGAGCAGTTCTTC.

The chain links TRBV30 to TRBJ2-1, with D unresolved. The germline CDR1 and CDR2 sequences are GTSNPN and SVGIG (reference sequence). Trimming pared 0 bases from V and 7 bases from J, leaving 10 bases between. The CDR3 is made up of 13 amino acids. CDR3 in amino acids: CAWSVGFRNEQFF. In nucleotides, the CDR3 is TGTGCCTGGAGTGTCGGCTTCAGGAATGAGCAGTTCTTC.

This clone was observed a single time. The chain carries TRBV19 and TRBJ2-1; 12 bases match TRBD2. Germline CDR1 is LNHDA and CDR2 is SQIVND (reference sequence). The CDR3 loop spans 18 amino acids. V shed 6 bases and J 0 bases; nucleotides not matched to a gene: 9. CDR3 nucleotides: TGTGCCAGTAGGAAAGAAGAGACTAGCGGGAGCTCCTACAATGAGCAGTTCTTC. It translates to CASRKEETSGSSYNEQFF.

The J gene is TRBJ2-5, the V gene TRBV4-1; TRBD1 might be the D (6 bases). From germline, CDR1 is MGHRA and CDR2 YSYEKL. This CDR3 region has 14 residues. V lost 4 bases and J lost 3, with 12 bases in between. The CDR3 bases are TGCGCCAGCAGCCTTTGGACAGTCAAAGAGACCCAGTACTTC. It encodes CASSLWTVKETQYF.

J is TRBJ1-3 and V is TRBV30; 7 bases agree with TRBD1. Germline V gives CDR1 GTSNPN, CDR2 SVGIG (reference sequence). There are 11 residues in the CDR3. Unmatched junction bases numbered 4, after V lost 6 bases and J lost 8 bases. In nucleotides, the CDR3 is TGTGCCTGCGAGGGGGCCTACACCATATATTTT. Translation: CACEGAYTIYF. Looking up the rest from reference TRBV30 and TRBJ1-3 gives the full variable domain: SQTIHQWPATLVQPVGSPLSLECTVEGTSNPNLYWYRQAAGRGLQLLFYSVGIGQISSEVPQNLSASRPQDRQFILSSKKLLLSDSGFYLCACEGAYTIYFGEGSWLTVV.

This clone was seen more than once but under ten times. This chain uses TRBV11-2 with TRBJ1-1; TRBD1 is a possible D gene (5 bases). The CDR3 has 14 amino acids. Germline V gene data show CDR1 as SGHAT and CDR2 as FQNNGV. V lost 2 bases to trimming and J lost 6 bases, with 13 bases between them. Here the CDR3 reads CASSLQGSEAEAFF. CDR3 in DNA: TGTGCCAGCAGCTTACAGGGCTCGGAAGCTGAAGCTTTCTTT. The full variable domain, its missing parts supplied by reference TRBV11-2 and TRBJ1-1, is EAGVAQSPRYKIIEKRQSVAFWCNPISGHATLYWYQQILGQGPKLLIQFQNNGVVDDSQLPKDRFSAERLKGVDSTLKIQPAKLEDSAVYLCASSLQGSEAEAFFGQGTRLTVV.